Presented here are 26 T cell receptor beta chains from one specimen sequenced in a study of blood T cell repertoires in COVID-19. Data came from immunoSEQ multiplex PCR; TCRdb stores just in-frame clones and leaves some out. The sample yields 70,000 to 95,000 clones, roughly nine tenths seen once. What was sequenced was peripheral blood. All receptors derive from a man aged 45-60 years with acute or convalescent COVID-19.

CDR3 nucleotide sequence: TGCGCCAGCAGCTGGGGGGACGCGAGCTCCTACAATGAGCAGTTCTTC. It encodes CASSWGDASSYNEQFF. V usage is TRBV5-1 and J usage is TRBJ2-1, with D possibly matching TRBD2 (6 bases). Between the trimmed V and J ends, which lost 3 bases and 0 bases, there was a span of 13 bases. CDR3 length equals 16 residues. Germline V gene lookup returns CDR1 SGHRS and CDR2 YFSETQ.

The rearrangement joins TRBV7-9 to TRBJ2-5; 9 nucleotides match TRBD1. This CDR3 is built from 13 residues. J gave up 6 bases and V 4 bases, and 3 bases lay outside the gene matches. The germline V gene encodes CDR1 SEHNR and CDR2 FQNEAQ (reference sequence). CDR3 protein: CASSSGTGKTQYF. CDR3 DNA: TGTGCCAGCAGCTCCGGGACAGGGAAGACCCAGTACTTC.

V and J are TRBV15 and TRBJ2-5; 7 bases are shared with TRBD2. The germline CDR1 and CDR2 sequences are LNHNV and YYDKDF (reference sequence). The CDR3 sequence is 15 residues long. The trim removed 1 base at V and 0 bases at J, leaving 2 bases unmatched. CDR3 in DNA: TGTGCCACCAGCAGAGGGGGGGGGTACCAAGAGACCCAGTACTTC. Translated, it gives CATSRGGGYQETQYF.

The J gene is TRBJ1-5, the V gene TRBV28; D uncertain. Germline lookup yields CDR1 MDHEN and CDR2 SYDVKM. The CDR3 length is 12 residues. With 3 bases removed from V and 5 bases from J, the gap between germline ends came to 5 bases. Here the CDR3 DNA reads TGTGCCAGCAGTTTGTCATATCAGCCCCAGCATTTT. It yields the protein CASSLSYQPQHF.

CDR3 sequence reads: CASSRFFDSPQETQYF. The CDR3, as DNA: TGCGCCAGCAGCCGTTTCTTCGACAGTCCCCAAGAGACCCAGTACTTC. The V gene is TRBV5-1, the J gene TRBJ2-5, with D perhaps matching TRBD1 (5 bases). The V and J ends lost 4 bases and 1 base respectively, with 17 bases between them. The CDR3 totals 16 residues. Germline CDR1 reads SGHRS; CDR2 reads YFSETQ.

This clone was picked up a small number of times. The chain uses TRBV6-5 and TRBJ2-5; D might be TRBD1 (5 bases). CDR3 length: 12 residues. V was cut by 7 bases and J by 4 bases, with 10 bases left in between. Germline V gene sequence: CDR1 MNHEY, CDR2 SVGAGI. Written as DNA, the CDR3 is TGTGCCAGCACAGGGCTAGGAGAGACCCAGTACTTC. It codes for CASTGLGETQYF.

The chain employs TRBV9 and TRBJ1-4, with D tentatively TRBD1 (6 bases). This CDR3 contains 15 residues. In germline, CDR1 is SGDLS, CDR2 YYNGEE. The germline V and J ends were trimmed by 3 bases and 0 bases, with 9 bases remaining between them. The CDR3 nucleotides are TGTGCCAGCAGCGGGGGGCCTGCAACTAATGAAAAACTGTTTTTT. Its translation is CASSGGPATNEKLFF.

The rearrangement uses TRBV7-3 and TRBJ2-1; 9 bases agree with TRBD1. Germline CDR1 SGHTA, CDR2 FQGTGA. V gave up 4 bases and J gave up 5 bases; unmatched junction bases: 6. The CDR3 totals 15 residues. In nucleotides, the CDR3 is TGTGCCAGCAGCTCCACAGGGGGCGTCGACAATGAGCAGTTCTTC. This sequence encodes CASSSTGGVDNEQFF.

The genes are TRBV30 and TRBJ1-2; D is unresolved. V shed 1 base and J shed 2 bases, with 8 bases lying between them. CDR3 length: 13 amino acids. CDR1 GTSNPN and CDR2 SVGIG come from the germline V gene (reference sequence). CDR3 sequence reads: CAWSASRNYGYTF. The CDR3 nucleotides are TGTGCCTGGAGTGCGAGCCGAAACTATGGCTACACCTTC.

The genes are TRBV4-3 and TRBJ2-2, with no clear D. V shed 4 bases and J shed 4 bases, with 13 bases lying between them. Germline CDR1 and CDR2: LGHNA and YSLEER. This CDR3 region has 15 residues. CDR3 sequence reads: CASSLRWSGTGELFF. DNA of the CDR3: TGCGCCAGCAGCCTCCGGTGGTCGGGCACCGGGGAGCTGTTTTTT.

The chain links TRBV11-2 to TRBJ1-4; TRBD1 matches 10 bases. CDR1 and CDR2 (germline): SGHAT, FQNNGV. The CDR3 has 15 amino acids. V lost 1 base to trimming and J lost 8 bases; unmatched junction nucleotides: 4. DNA of the CDR3: TGTGCCAGCAGCTTAGTTGGGACAGGGGACGAAAAACTGTTTTTT. Residues: CASSLVGTGDEKLFF.

The rearrangement links TRBV7-9 to TRBJ2-2, with TRBD1 identical over 9 bases. The CDR3 consists of 15 residues. Germline V CDR1 and CDR2: SEHNR, FQNEAQ (reference sequence). The V gene end was trimmed by 5 bases and the J gene end by 4 bases; junction bases not matched to a gene: 5. The CDR3 sequence: CASSQGQGLTGELFF. Written as DNA, the CDR3 is TGTGCCAGCAGCCAGGGACAGGGCCTCACCGGGGAGCTGTTTTTT. Together with reference TRBV7-9 and TRBJ2-2, the CDR3 gives the full variable domain: DTGVSQNPRHKITKRGQNVTFRCDPISEHNRLYWYRQTLGQGPEFLTYFQNEAQLEKSRLLSDRFSAERPKGSFSTLEIQRTEQGDSAMYLCASSQGQGLTGELFFGEGSRLTVL.

This chain joins TRBV11-2 and TRBJ2-1; TRBD2 matches 11 bases. The germline gives CDR1 SGHAT, CDR2 FQNNGV. Germline trimming cut 5 bases from V and 7 bases from J; bases unmatched to any gene: 7. This CDR3 has 15 amino acids. The CDR3 region is CASSHYSGRGNEQFF. The DNA of the CDR3 is TGTGCCAGCAGCCACTATAGCGGGAGGGGGAATGAGCAGTTCTTC.

This chain uses TRBV27 with TRBJ2-7; TRBD1 is a possible D gene (6 bases). Looked up from germline, CDR1 is MNHEY and CDR2 is SMNVEV (reference sequence). Trimming cost V 4 bases and J 5 bases, with 12 bases left between them. The CDR3 loop spans 13 amino acids. CDR3 DNA sequence: TGTGCCAGCAGTTGGAACAGGGTAAACGAGCAGTACTTC. Translating it yields CASSWNRVNEQYF.

The chain is built from TRBV7-2 and TRBJ2-7; 8 positions match TRBD2. Looked up from germline, CDR1 is SGHTA and CDR2 is FQGNSA. The CDR3 spans 14 residues. The trim removed 2 bases at V and 4 bases at J, leaving 4 bases unmatched. CDR3 amino acids: CASSLLSSGYEQYV. The CDR3 DNA sequence: TGTGCCAGCAGCTTACTGTCTAGCGGGTACGAGCAGTACGTC.

The V call is TRBV21-1, the J call TRBJ2-3; the DNA was not compared with TRBD2, the D call given in the table. TRBV21-1 corresponds to a pseudogene. The CDR3 is made up of 16 amino acids. The CDR3 DNA is TGTGCCAGCAGCCCCGGGCCGAGCGGCTGCACAGATACGCAGTATTTT. Translated: CASSPGPSGCTDTQYF.

The J gene is TRBJ2-3, the V gene TRBV9; perhaps TRBD2 as D (5 bases). The germline gives CDR1 SGDLS, CDR2 YYNGEE. Deletions cut 0 bases from V and 0 bases from J, with 8 bases between. The CDR3 sequence is 15 residues long. CDR3 in DNA: TGTGCCAGCAGCGTAGAAAAGCGGAGCACAGATACGCAGTATTTT. This sequence encodes CASSVEKRSTDTQYF.

The chain recombines TRBV15 with TRBJ2-5; 11 bases map to TRBD2. The length of the CDR3 is 17 residues. In germline, CDR1 is LNHNV, CDR2 YYDKDF (reference sequence). With V trimmed by 0 bases and J by 3 bases, 6 bases remained unmatched. The CDR3 DNA is TGTGCCACCAGCAGAGACCTAGCGGGAGGTCTAAAAGAGACCCAGTACTTC. Translating gives CATSRDLAGGLKETQYF.

The gene calls are TRBV30 and TRBJ1-1, with 8 bases matching TRBD1. Trimming took 4 bases from V and 4 from J; bases not matched to a gene: 2. The CDR3 is 12 amino acids. Per the germline V gene, CDR1 is GTSNPN and CDR2 is SVGIG (reference sequence). In nucleotides, the CDR3 is TGTGCCTGGACAGGGGGCGGCACTGAAGCTTTCTTT. This sequence encodes CAWTGGGTEAFF.

This clone was seen a single time. Written as DNA, the CDR3 is TGCAGCGTTGAGCGCCCACCAGATACGCAGTATTTT. It translates to CSVERPPDTQYF. V usage is TRBV29-1 and J usage is TRBJ2-3; no clear D gene. V was shortened by 3 bases and J by 4 bases, with 8 bases between the two germline ends. The CDR3 sequence is 12 residues long. CDR1 is SQVTM, CDR2 ANQGSEA, per germline.

V and J are TRBV3-1 (or the pseudogene TRBV3-2) and TRBJ1-3; no clear D gene. The CDR3 extends over 15 amino acids. Trimming shortened V by 4 bases and J by 9 bases, and 19 bases separated the two germline ends. The germline CDR1 and CDR2 sequences are LGHDT and YNNKEL (reference sequence). CDR3 loop: CASSPRTVALGTIYF. In DNA form, the CDR3 reads TGTGCCAGCAGCCCGAGGACTGTGGCACTGGGCACCATATATTTT.

This clone was seen more than once but under ten times. This chain links TRBV19 with TRBJ2-1; 8 positions match TRBD1. Unmatched junction bases numbered 13, after V lost 5 bases and J lost 4 bases. From germline, CDR1 is LNHDA and CDR2 SQIVND (reference sequence). The CDR3 has 17 amino acids. CDR3 amino acids: CASSSIPGTGLYNEQFF. CDR3 DNA: TGTGCCAGTAGTTCCATCCCGGGGACAGGTCTTTACAATGAGCAGTTCTTC.

The rearrangement joins TRBV5-1 to TRBJ1-1, with no clear D. V was clipped by 0 bases and J by 6 bases, with 9 bases between them. The germline gives CDR1 SGHRS, CDR2 YFSETQ. The CDR3 runs 13 residues. CDR3 in amino acids: CASSLEPVSEAFF. In DNA form, the CDR3 reads TGCGCCAGCAGCTTGGAACCGGTTTCTGAAGCTTTCTTT.

V gene TRBV7-8 combines with J gene TRBJ1-2; 9 nucleotides agree with TRBD1. With 5 bases clipped from V and 8 bases from J, the junction kept 6 bases outside the gene matches. This CDR3 region has 13 residues. Germline V lookup: CDR1 SGHVS, CDR2 FQNEAQ. The DNA of the CDR3 is TGTGCCAGCAGCCAGACAGGGGGGTCGGGCTACACCTTC. It codes for CASSQTGGSGYTF.

The chain carries TRBV4-2 and TRBJ2-2; 8 bases agree with TRBD2. This CDR3 is built from 16 residues. Germline V CDR1 and CDR2: LGHNA, YNFKEQ. The V and J ends lost 8 bases and 1 base, in that order; junction bases with no gene match: 9. The CDR3 coding sequence is TGTGCCAGCTCCCCGGGCGGGGGGATGAACACCGGGGAGCTGTTTTTT. Translated, it gives CASSPGGGMNTGELFF.

The chain carries TRBV9 and TRBJ1-5; tentative D call: TRBD1 (5 bases). V shed 4 bases and J shed 10 bases, with 21 bases lying between them. The CDR3 totals 15 residues. Germline values: CDR1 SGDLS, CDR2 YYNGEE. CDR3 nucleotide sequence: TGTGCCAGCAGCCAGCGGGGCAGCCCTAATGATCCCCAGCATTTT. Encoded protein: CASSQRGSPNDPQHF.